Listed below are T cell receptor beta chains from one sample, sequenced in a study of blood T cell repertoires in COVID-19. Libraries were prepared by immunoSEQ multiplex PCR; TCRdb keeps only in-frame clonotypes and omits some of them. This repertoire shows 150,000 to 200,000 clones, around 90% found once; its top ten account for about 5%. Sequences were obtained from peripheral blood. The receptors originated from a human donor in a cohort sampled during active COVID-19. CDR3s include the opening cysteine and the closing phenylalanine or tryptophan. A D gene is named only where the DNA matches it firmly. Only some rows state a clone size, as once, few, many or a class for expanded clones.

v_call	clone_size	j_call	d_call	cdr3_aa	cdr3_nt
TRBV5-1	once	TRBJ1-4	-	CASSLAGGTNEKLFF	TGCGCCAGCAGCTTGGCGGGGGGAACTAATGAAAAACTGTTTTTT
TRBV5-6	-	TRBJ2-7	-	CASSLGGGASYEQYF	TGTGCCAGCAGCTTGGGCGGAGGGGCTTCCTACGAGCAGTACTTC
TRBV19	once	TRBJ1-5	-	CASIAGGRDQPQHF	TGTGCCAGTATCGCGGGGGGAAGGGATCAGCCCCAGCATTTT
TRBV3-1/TRBV3-2	-	TRBJ2-7	-	CASSQEGQGGPYEQYF	TGTGCCAGCAGCCAAGAAGGCCAGGGAGGTCCCTACGAGCAGTACTTC
TRBV19	-	TRBJ1-2	-	CASSMGQGRFGYTF	TGTGCCAGTAGTATGGGTCAGGGGCGATTTGGCTACACCTTC
TRBV27	-	TRBJ2-1	TRBD2	CASKGLAGGFNEQFF	TGTGCCAGCAAGGGACTAGCGGGAGGTTTCAATGAGCAGTTCTTC
TRBV28	-	TRBJ2-7	TRBD2	CASSPNTSGYEQYF	TGTGCCAGCAGTCCTAATACTAGCGGCTACGAGCAGTACTTC
TRBV9	-	TRBJ1-1	-	CASSPHGSTEAFF	TGTGCCAGCAGCCCCCACGGGAGCACTGAAGCTTTCTTT
TRBV3-1/TRBV3-2	-	TRBJ1-1	-	CASSHGGITEAFF	TGTGCCAGCAGCCACGGAGGGATCACTGAAGCTTTCTTT
TRBV28	-	TRBJ1-5	-	CASSFSGGLVYNQPQHF	TGTGCCAGCAGTTTCAGTGGGGGCTTGGTCTACAATCAGCCCCAGCATTTT
TRBV9	-	TRBJ2-3	-	CASSPPIADTQYF	TGTGCCAGCAGCCCACCTATAGCGGATACGCAGTATTTT
TRBV5-1	-	TRBJ2-5	-	CASSSNQETQYF	TGCGCCAGCAGCTCCAACCAAGAGACCCAGTACTTC
TRBV11-3	-	TRBJ1-6	TRBD1	CASSRPDPDRGNSPLHF	TGTGCCAGCAGCAGACCAGATCCGGACAGGGGGAATTCACCCCTCCACTTT
TRBV28	-	TRBJ2-5	-	CASRPQGQETQYF	TGTGCCAGCAGGCCACAGGGCCAAGAGACCCAGTACTTC
TRBV6-5	-	TRBJ2-2	-	CASGRVPGELFF	TGTGCCAGCGGCAGGGTCCCCGGGGAGCTGTTTTTT
TRBV27	-	TRBJ1-5	-	CASSLLGRGNQPQHF	TGTGCCAGCAGTTTATTGGGCAGAGGCAATCAGCCCCAGCATTTT
TRBV6-5	-	TRBJ1-2	TRBD1	CASSTSGGSLYGYTF	TGTGCCAGCAGTACCTCAGGGGGGAGCCTCTATGGCTACACCTTC
TRBV9	-	TRBJ1-2	TRBD1	CASSVDPTGGSLDGYTF	TGTGCCAGCAGCGTAGACCCCACAGGGGGCTCTCTCGATGGCTACACCTTC
TRBV29-1	-	TRBJ1-3	-	CSVLAGISTIYF	TGCAGCGTCCTCGCAGGGATAAGCACCATATATTTT
TRBV5-1	-	TRBJ2-7	TRBD2	CASSLGGSGPYEQYF	TGCGCCAGCAGCTTGGGCGGGAGTGGGCCCTACGAGCAGTACTTC
TRBV5-5	-	TRBJ1-3	-	CASSFDSYSGNTIYF	TGTGCCAGCAGCTTCGACAGTTACTCTGGAAACACCATATATTTT
TRBV9	-	TRBJ2-7	TRBD2	CASSPRGDGVLYEQYF	TGTGCCAGCAGCCCTCGGGGGGACGGAGTCCTTTACGAGCAGTACTTC
TRBV14	-	TRBJ2-3	-	CASSQGGLGGTQYF	TGTGCCAGCAGCCAAGGCGGACTCGGGGGTACGCAGTATTTT
TRBV3-1/TRBV3-2	-	TRBJ2-7	TRBD1	CASSPWTGQDYEQYF	TGTGCCAGCAGCCCTTGGACAGGGCAGGACTACGAGCAGTACTTC
TRBV28	-	TRBJ1-3	TRBD1	CASSRPGQGTGNTIYF	TGTGCCAGCAGTCGGCCGGGACAGGGGACAGGAAACACCATATATTTT
TRBV5-5	-	TRBJ2-7	-	CASSKHQYEQYF	TGTGCCAGCAGCAAACACCAGTACGAGCAGTACTTC
TRBV30	-	TRBJ2-7	-	CAWRPGTSSSYEQYF	TGTGCCTGGAGACCAGGGACTTCCAGCTCCTACGAGCAGTACTTC
TRBV4-1	-	TRBJ2-7	-	CASSQDSGSSYEQYF	TGCGCCAGCAGCCAAGATTCAGGTAGCTCCTACGAGCAGTACTTC
TRBV27	-	TRBJ1-1	TRBD1	CASSLQGGPEAFF	TGTGCCAGCAGTCTACAGGGGGGTCCTGAAGCTTTCTTT
TRBV30	-	TRBJ2-7	-	CAWNHERVGEQYF	TGTGCCTGGAATCACGAGAGGGTCGGGGAGCAGTACTTC
TRBV28	-	TRBJ1-2	TRBD1	CASSLAATGLFRYGYTF	TGTGCCAGCAGTTTAGCCGCGACAGGGTTGTTTCGCTATGGCTACACCTTC
TRBV19	-	TRBJ1-1	TRBD1	CASSLLEGQGGTEAFF	TGTGCCAGTAGTCTTCTTGAGGGACAGGGCGGCACTGAAGCTTTCTTT
TRBV7-9	-	TRBJ1-4	TRBD1	CASSFDGQGTREKLFF	TGTGCCAGCAGCTTCGACGGACAGGGGACTAGGGAAAAACTGTTTTTT
TRBV6-2/TRBV6-3	-	TRBJ1-2	-	CASSYLRQSGIYGYTF	TGTGCCAGCAGTTACCTCAGACAGAGTGGGATTTATGGCTACACCTTC
TRBV29-1	-	TRBJ1-1	-	CSALDRGAEAFF	TGCAGCGCCCTTGACAGAGGTGCTGAAGCTTTCTTT
TRBV28	-	TRBJ1-5	TRBD1	CASSLIWTGDNQPQHF	TGTGCCAGCAGTTTAATTTGGACAGGAGATAATCAGCCCCAGCATTTT
TRBV5-1	-	TRBJ2-1	TRBD2	CASSRTSGGAGYEQFF	TGCGCCAGCAGCCGCACTAGCGGGGGGGCGGGTTATGAGCAGTTCTTC
TRBV20-1	-	TRBJ2-7	-	CSASSGAPEQYF	TGCAGTGCTAGTTCGGGTGCACCCGAGCAGTACTTC
TRBV19	-	TRBJ1-1	-	CASSMIGVMNTEAFF	TGTGCCAGTAGTATGATAGGGGTTATGAACACTGAAGCTTTCTTT
TRBV27	-	TRBJ2-2	TRBD1	CASSPQGEADTGELFF	TGTGCCAGCAGTCCCCAGGGGGAAGCGGACACCGGGGAGCTGTTTTTT
TRBV5-1	-	TRBJ2-5	TRBD2	CASSQRGGKETQYF	TGCGCCAGCAGCCAGCGGGGGGGAAAAGAGACCCAGTACTTC
TRBV10-3	-	TRBJ2-7	-	CATTGTAGEQYF	TGTGCCACAACCGGGACTGCTGGCGAGCAGTACTTC
TRBV5-1	-	TRBJ2-7	TRBD2	CASSFDTGFSRLAGVHEQYF	TGCGCCAGCAGCTTCGACACGGGGTTTTCGCGACTAGCGGGAGTCCACGAGCAGTACTTC
TRBV5-1	-	TRBJ2-1	TRBD2	CASSLVSGGYYNEQFF	TGCGCCAGCAGCTTGGTAAGCGGGGGATATTACAATGAGCAGTTCTTC
TRBV11-2	once	TRBJ2-7	TRBD2	CASSLAPGLAGLHAYF	TGTGCCAGCAGCTTAGCACCGGGACTAGCGGGACTGCACGCGTACTTC
TRBV10-3	-	TRBJ2-7	-	CAIRDSNPLRDEQYF	TGTGCCATCAGGGACTCAAATCCCCTTAGAGACGAGCAGTACTTC
TRBV11-3	-	TRBJ2-3	-	CASSLSHGGGTQYF	TGTGCCAGCAGCTTAAGCCACGGGGGAGGCACGCAGTATTTT
TRBV9	-	TRBJ2-7	TRBD1	CASSATGGEQYF	TGTGCCAGCAGCGCTACAGGGGGGGAGCAGTACTTC
TRBV4-1	once	TRBJ1-2	TRBD1	CASSQGTGARGYTF	TGCGCCAGCAGCCAGGGGACAGGGGCTCGAGGCTACACCTTC
TRBV12-3/TRBV12-4	-	TRBJ1-5	TRBD1	CASSGQGGQPQHF	TGTGCCAGCAGTGGACAGGGAGGGCAGCCCCAGCATTTT
TRBV28	once	TRBJ2-3	-	CASSFAPGGTDTQYF	TGTGCCAGCAGTTTTGCCCCGGGGGGCACAGATACGCAGTATTTT
TRBV11-3	-	TRBJ2-3	-	CASSLAGGTDTQYF	TGTGCCAGCAGCTTAGCCGGGGGCACAGATACGCAGTATTTT